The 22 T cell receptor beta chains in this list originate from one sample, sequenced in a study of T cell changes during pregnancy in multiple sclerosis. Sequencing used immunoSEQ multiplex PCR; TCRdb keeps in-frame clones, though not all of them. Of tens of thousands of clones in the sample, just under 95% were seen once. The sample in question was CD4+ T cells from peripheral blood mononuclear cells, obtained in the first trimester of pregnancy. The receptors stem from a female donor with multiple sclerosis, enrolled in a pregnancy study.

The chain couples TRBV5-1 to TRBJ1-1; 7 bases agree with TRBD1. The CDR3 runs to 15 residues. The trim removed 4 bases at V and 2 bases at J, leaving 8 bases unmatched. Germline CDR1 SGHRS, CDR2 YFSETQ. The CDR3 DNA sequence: TGCGCCAGCAGCCCATTGACAGGGTCAAACACTGAAGCTTTCTTT. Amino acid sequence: CASSPLTGSNTEAFF. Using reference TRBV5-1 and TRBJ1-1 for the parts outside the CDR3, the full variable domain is KAGVTQTPRYLIKTRGQQVTLSCSPISGHRSVSWYQQTPGQGLQFLFEYFSETQRNKGNFPGRFSGRQFSNSRSEMNVSTLELGDSALYLCASSPLTGSNTEAFFGQGTRLTVV.

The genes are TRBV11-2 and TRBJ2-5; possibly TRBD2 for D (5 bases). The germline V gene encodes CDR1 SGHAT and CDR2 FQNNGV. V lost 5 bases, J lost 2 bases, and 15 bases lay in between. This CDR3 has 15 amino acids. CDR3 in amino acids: CASSPGLVLQETQYF. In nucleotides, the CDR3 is TGTGCCAGCAGCCCCGGACTCGTCCTACAAGAGACCCAGTACTTC.

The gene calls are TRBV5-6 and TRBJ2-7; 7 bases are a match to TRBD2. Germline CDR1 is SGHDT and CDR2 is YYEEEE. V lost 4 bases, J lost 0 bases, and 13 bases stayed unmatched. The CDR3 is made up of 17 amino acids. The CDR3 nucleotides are TGTGCCAGCAGCAGATCCTTAGCGGGTGCCAGCTCCTACGAGCAGTACTTC. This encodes CASSRSLAGASSYEQYF.

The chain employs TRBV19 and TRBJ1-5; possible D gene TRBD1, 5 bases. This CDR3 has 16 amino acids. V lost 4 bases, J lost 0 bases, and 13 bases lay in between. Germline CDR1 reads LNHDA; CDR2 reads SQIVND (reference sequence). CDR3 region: CASSNWGSYSNQPQHF. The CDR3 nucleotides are TGTGCCAGTAGTAACTGGGGCAGTTATAGCAATCAGCCCCAGCATTTT.

For the CDR3, the DNA is TGTGCCAGTAGCCCGAGGGCCGCAAACCTTAACTATGGCTACACCTTC. The encoded protein is CASSPRAANLNYGYTF. The rearrangement links TRBV19 to TRBJ1-2; no reliable D call. Trimming left V 6 bases short and J 1 base short, with 18 bases between. Per the germline V gene, CDR1 is LNHDA and CDR2 is SQIVND (reference sequence). CDR3 length: 16 amino acids.

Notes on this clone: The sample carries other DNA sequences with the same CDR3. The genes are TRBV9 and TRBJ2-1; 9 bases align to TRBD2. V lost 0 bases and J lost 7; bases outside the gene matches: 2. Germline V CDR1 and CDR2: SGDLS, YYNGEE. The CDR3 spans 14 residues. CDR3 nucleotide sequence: TGTGCCAGCAGCGTAGTAGCGGGAGTGAATGAGCAGTTCTTC. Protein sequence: CASSVVAGVNEQFF.

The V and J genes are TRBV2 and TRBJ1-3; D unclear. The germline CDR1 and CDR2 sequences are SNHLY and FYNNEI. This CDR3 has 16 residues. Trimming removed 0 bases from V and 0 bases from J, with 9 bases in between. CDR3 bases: TGTGCCAGCAGTGAAGCGCTTGGGAGCTCTGGAAACACCATATATTTT. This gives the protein CASSEALGSSGNTIYF. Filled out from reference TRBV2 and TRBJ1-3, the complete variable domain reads EPEVTQTPSHQVTQMGQEVILRCVPISNHLYFYWYRQILGQKVEFLVSFYNNEISEKSEIFDDQFSVERPDGSNFTLKIRSTKLEDSAMYFCASSEALGSSGNTIYFGEGSWLTVV.

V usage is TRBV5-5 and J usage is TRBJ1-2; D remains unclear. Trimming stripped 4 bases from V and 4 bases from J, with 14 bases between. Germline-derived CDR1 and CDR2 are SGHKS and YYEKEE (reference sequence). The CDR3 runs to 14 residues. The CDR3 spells CASSPEQSIYGYTF. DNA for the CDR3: TGTGCCAGCAGCCCGGAACAGAGTATCTATGGCTACACCTTC.

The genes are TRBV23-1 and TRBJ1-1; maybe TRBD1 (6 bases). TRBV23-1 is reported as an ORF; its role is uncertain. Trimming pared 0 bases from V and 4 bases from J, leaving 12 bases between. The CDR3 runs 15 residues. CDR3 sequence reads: CASSQSPGESTEAFF. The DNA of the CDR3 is TGCGCCAGCAGTCAATCCCCAGGGGAGAGCACTGAAGCTTTCTTT.

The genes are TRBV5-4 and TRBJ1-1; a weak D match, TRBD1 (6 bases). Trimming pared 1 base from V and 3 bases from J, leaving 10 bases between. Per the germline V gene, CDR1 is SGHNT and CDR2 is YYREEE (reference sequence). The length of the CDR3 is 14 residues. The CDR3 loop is CASSLSNRDTEAFF. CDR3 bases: TGTGCCAGCAGCTTGAGTAACAGGGACACTGAAGCTTTCTTT.

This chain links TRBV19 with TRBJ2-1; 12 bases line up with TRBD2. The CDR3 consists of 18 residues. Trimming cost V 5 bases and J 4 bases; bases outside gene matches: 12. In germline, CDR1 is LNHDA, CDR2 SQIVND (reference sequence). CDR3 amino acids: CASSPGLAGGFPYNEQFF. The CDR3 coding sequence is TGTGCCAGTAGTCCCGGGCTAGCGGGAGGGTTCCCTTACAATGAGCAGTTCTTC.

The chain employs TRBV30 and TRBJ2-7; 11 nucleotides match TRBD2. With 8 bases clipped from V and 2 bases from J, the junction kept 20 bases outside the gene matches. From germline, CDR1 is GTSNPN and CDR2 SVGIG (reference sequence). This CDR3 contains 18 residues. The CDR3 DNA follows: TGTGCCCCAGTTGTGGAGCGAACTAGCGGGAGACCCCCCTACGAGCAGTACTTC. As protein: CAPVVERTSGRPPYEQYF.

The CDR3 nucleotides read TGTGCCAGTAGGCCTAGAGGGTCGGACTATGGCTACACCTTC. Its protein is CASRPRGSDYGYTF. The chain links TRBV19 to TRBJ1-2; D is undetermined. This CDR3 is built from 14 residues. The V and J ends lost 6 bases and 3 bases respectively, with 14 bases between them. Germline CDR1 LNHDA, CDR2 SQIVND (reference sequence).

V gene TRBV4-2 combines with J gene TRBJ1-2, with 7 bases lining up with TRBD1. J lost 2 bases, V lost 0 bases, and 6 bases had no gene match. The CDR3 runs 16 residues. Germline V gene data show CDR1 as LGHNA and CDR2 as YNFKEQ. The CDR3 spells CASSQDWGQSNYGYTF. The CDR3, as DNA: TGTGCCAGCAGCCAAGATTGGGGACAGTCGAACTATGGCTACACCTTC.

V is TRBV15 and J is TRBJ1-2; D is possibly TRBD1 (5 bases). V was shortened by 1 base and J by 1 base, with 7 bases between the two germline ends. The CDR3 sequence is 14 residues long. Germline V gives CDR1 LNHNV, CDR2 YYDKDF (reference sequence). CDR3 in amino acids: CATSRAGINYGYTF. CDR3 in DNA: TGTGCCACCAGCAGAGCAGGGATTAACTATGGCTACACCTTC.

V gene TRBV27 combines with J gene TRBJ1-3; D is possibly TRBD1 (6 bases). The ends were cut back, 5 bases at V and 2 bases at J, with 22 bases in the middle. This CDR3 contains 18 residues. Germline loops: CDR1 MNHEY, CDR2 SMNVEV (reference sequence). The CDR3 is CASSPQGPLSGTGNTIYF. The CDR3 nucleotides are TGTGCCAGCAGTCCCCAGGGGCCTCTGAGTGGGACTGGAAACACCATATATTTT.

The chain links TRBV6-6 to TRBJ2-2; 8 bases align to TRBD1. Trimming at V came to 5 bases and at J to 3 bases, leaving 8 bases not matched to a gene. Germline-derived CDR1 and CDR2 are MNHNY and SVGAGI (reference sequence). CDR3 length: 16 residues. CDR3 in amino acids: CASSPKDRVHTGELFF. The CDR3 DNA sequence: TGTGCCAGCAGTCCCAAGGACAGGGTGCACACCGGGGAGCTGTTTTTT.

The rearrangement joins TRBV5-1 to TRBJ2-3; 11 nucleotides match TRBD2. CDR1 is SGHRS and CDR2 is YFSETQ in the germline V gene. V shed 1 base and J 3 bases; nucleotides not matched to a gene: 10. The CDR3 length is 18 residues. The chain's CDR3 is CASSLFPSGRSWTDTQYF. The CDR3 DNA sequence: TGCGCCAGCAGCTTGTTTCCTAGCGGGAGGTCTTGGACAGATACGCAGTATTTT.

CDR3 nucleotide sequence: TGTGCCAGCAGGGGCCCGACAGTGAGCACTGAAGCTTTCTTT. Translating gives CASRGPTVSTEAFF. V usage is TRBV28 and J usage is TRBJ1-1; tentatively, D is TRBD1 (5 bases). Germline-derived CDR1 and CDR2 are MDHEN and SYDVKM. Trimming took 6 bases from V and 4 from J, leaving 15 bases between them. The length of the CDR3 is 14 residues.

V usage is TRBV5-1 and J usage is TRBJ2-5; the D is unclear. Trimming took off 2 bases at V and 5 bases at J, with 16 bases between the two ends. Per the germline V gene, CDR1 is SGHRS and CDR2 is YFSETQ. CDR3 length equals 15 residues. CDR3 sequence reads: CASSLSDLEPETQYF. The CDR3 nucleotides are TGCGCCAGCAGCTTAAGCGACCTTGAGCCCGAGACCCAGTACTTC.

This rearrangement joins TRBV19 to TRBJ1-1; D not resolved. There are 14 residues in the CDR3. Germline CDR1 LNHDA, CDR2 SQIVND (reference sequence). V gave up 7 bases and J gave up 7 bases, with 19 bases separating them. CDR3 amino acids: CASMNGGLVGEAFF. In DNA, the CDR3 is TGTGCCAGTATGAACGGAGGTTTGGTTGGTGAAGCTTTCTTT. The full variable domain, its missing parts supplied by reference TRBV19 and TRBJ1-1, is DGGITQSPKYLFRKEGQNVTLSCEQNLNHDAMYWYRQDPGQGLRLIYYSQIVNDFQKGDIAEGYSVSREKKESFPLTVTSAQKNPTAFYLCASMNGGLVGEAFFGQGTRLTVV.

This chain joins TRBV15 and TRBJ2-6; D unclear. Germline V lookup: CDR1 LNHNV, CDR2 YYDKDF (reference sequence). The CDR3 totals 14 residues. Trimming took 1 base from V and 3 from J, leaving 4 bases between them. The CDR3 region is CATSRGRGANVLTF. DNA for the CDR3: TGTGCCACCAGCAGAGGTCGTGGGGCCAACGTCCTGACTTTC.